Listed below are T cell receptor beta chains from one sample, sequenced in a study of identical twins. TCRdb redid the calling of the 5' RACE reads with MiXCR, one entry per CDR3 protein. Counted here are 500,000 to 600,000 distinct CDR3 sequences, about 20% occurring once; the ten biggest clones make up around 0.9%. These data were likewise used in another study, on T cells expressing NK-cell markers.

Sequencing was performed on CD4+ T cells sorted from blood. Every receptor here comes from a woman aged 18-30 years in good health. Each CDR3 is given with its conserved first and last residue. The D gene is left open where the match is weak. Some rows have no size entry. The others give once, few or many, or a class for an expanded clone.

j_call	cdr3_length	clone_size	d_call	v_call	cdr3_aa	cdr3_nt
TRBJ2-3	15	NA	TRBD2	TRBV20-1	CSAGSGTSGSVGQYF	TGCAGTGCTGGATCCGGGACTAGCGGGTCAGTGGGGCAGTATTTT
TRBJ2-3	15	few	TRBD2	TRBV9	CASSSRSGRPDTQYF	TGTGCCAGCAGCTCGCGTAGCGGGAGACCAGATACGCAGTATTTT
TRBJ1-2	15	few	TRBD1	TRBV20-1	CSAASPGTGNYGYTF	TGCAGTGCTGCCAGTCCCGGGACAGGGAACTATGGCTACACCTTC
TRBJ1-5	15	few	NA	TRBV5-1	CASSLAGQGNQPQHF	TGCGCCAGCAGCTTGGCAGGCCAGGGGAATCAGCCCCAGCATTTT
TRBJ2-7	15	NA	TRBD2	TRBV27	CASSYSGGAAMEQYF	TGTGCCAGCAGTTATAGCGGGGGGGCAGCAATGGAGCAGTACTTC
TRBJ1-1	15	many	NA	TRBV5-1	CASSLEAGQNTEAFF	TGCGCCAGCAGCTTGGAGGCAGGACAGAACACTGAAGCTTTCTTT
TRBJ1-2	15	few	NA	TRBV5-6	CASSLTAGSNYGYTF	TGTGCCAGCAGTTTGACAGCCGGGTCTAACTATGGCTACACCTTC
TRBJ2-7	16	few	NA	TRBV20-1	CSARDQARGPRSEQYF	TGCAGTGCTAGAGATCAGGCGCGGGGGCCTAGGTCCGAGCAGTACTTC
TRBJ2-7	16	few	TRBD1	TRBV12-3/TRBV12-4	CASIRGTGTGEAEQYF	TGTGCCAGCATAAGGGGGACCGGGACAGGGGAGGCCGAGCAGTACTTC
TRBJ2-1	15	NA	NA	TRBV20-1	CSANIPSRSYNEQFF	TGCAGTGCTAACATCCCGAGTCGCTCCTACAATGAGCAGTTCTTC
TRBJ2-7	17	few	TRBD1	TRBV7-2	CASSLVLWQGDTYEQYF	TGTGCCAGCAGCTTAGTACTCTGGCAGGGGGACACCTACGAGCAGTACTTC
TRBJ2-1	16	NA	NA	TRBV24-1	CATSDSGQGRYNEQFF	TGTGCCACCAGTGATTCAGGGCAGGGCCGGTACAATGAGCAGTTCTTC
TRBJ2-6	15	few	NA	TRBV10-2	CASSMAQSGANVLTF	TGCGCCAGCAGTATGGCTCAATCTGGGGCCAACGTCCTGACTTTC
TRBJ2-1	15	NA	NA	TRBV7-2	CASSRSRDGYNEQFF	TGTGCCAGCAGCCGGTCTCGGGACGGCTACAATGAGCAGTTCTTC
TRBJ2-2	16	NA	NA	TRBV12-3/TRBV12-4	CASSLAQRRGTGELFF	TGTGCCAGCAGTTTAGCGCAAAGGCGGGGCACCGGGGAGCTGTTTTTT
TRBJ2-7	15	NA	TRBD1	TRBV10-3	CAISDQDRGAYEQYF	TGTGCCATCAGTGACCAGGACAGGGGGGCCTACGAGCAGTACTTC
TRBJ2-5	13	few	TRBD2	TRBV10-3	CAITESGEETQYF	TGTGCCATCACAGAGAGCGGGGAAGAGACCCAGTACTTC
TRBJ1-6	14	NA	NA	TRBV5-1	CASSVWGNNSPLHF	TGCGCCAGCAGCGTGTGGGGGAATAATTCACCCCTCCACTTT
TRBJ2-3	18	NA	TRBD1	TRBV12-3/TRBV12-4	CACSRRTGGITSTDTQYF	TGTGCCTGCAGCCGGCGGACAGGGGGTATAACTAGCACAGATACGCAGTATTTT
TRBJ2-1	15	NA	TRBD2	TRBV11-3	CASSYGLADNNEQFF	TGTGCCAGCAGCTACGGACTAGCGGATAACAATGAGCAGTTCTTC
TRBJ2-7	12	many	TRBD2	TRBV20-1	CSPSGDRYEQYF	TGCAGTCCAAGCGGGGATCGGTACGAGCAGTACTTC
TRBJ2-1	16	NA	NA	TRBV5-1	CASSFQPGASYNEQFF	TGCGCCAGCAGCTTTCAACCGGGGGCATCCTACAATGAGCAGTTCTTC
TRBJ2-3	12	many	NA	TRBV5-1	CASSPPTDTQYF	TGTGCCAGCAGCCCCCCCACAGATACGCAGTATTTT
TRBJ2-2	16	few	TRBD2	TRBV7-2	CASSLRASGSIGELFF	TGTGCCAGCAGCTTACGGGCTAGCGGGAGTATCGGGGAGCTGTTTTTT
TRBJ1-2	11	few	NA	TRBV29-1	CSAWSGDGYTF	TGCAGCGCCTGGTCGGGGGATGGCTACACCTTC
TRBJ2-5	15	NA	TRBD2	TRBV5-1	CASSPGTSGEETQYF	TGCGCCAGCAGCCCTGGGACTAGCGGGGAGGAGACCCAGTACTTC
TRBJ1-1	16	few	NA	TRBV29-1	CSVEDELKRPGTEAFF	TGCAGCGTTGAAGACGAGTTGAAGAGGCCAGGGACTGAAGCTTTCTTT
TRBJ2-2	14	NA	NA	TRBV20-1	CSASLGASAGELFF	TGCAGTGCTAGTCTAGGGGCTTCAGCCGGGGAGCTGTTTTTT
TRBJ1-5	20	once	TRBD1	TRBV20-1	CSATNPEGTGGGLGNQPQHF	TGCAGTGCTACCAACCCCGAAGGGACAGGGGGAGGGTTAGGCAATCAGCCCCAGCATTTT
TRBJ1-1	15	few	TRBD1	TRBV12-3/TRBV12-4	CASSPNLQGWTEAFF	TGTGCCAGCAGTCCGAATCTACAGGGGTGGACTGAAGCTTTCTTT
TRBJ1-2	16	many	NA	TRBV9	CASSVRWDGSNYGYTF	TGTGCCAGCAGCGTTAGGTGGGACGGTTCTAACTATGGCTACACCTTC
TRBJ1-1	13	few	TRBD1	TRBV3-1	CASSRGTGTEAFF	TGTGCCAGCAGCCGTGGGACAGGCACTGAAGCTTTCTTT
TRBJ1-6	13	NA	NA	TRBV7-6	CASSLSFGSPLHF	TGTGCCAGCAGCTTAAGTTTCGGGTCACCCCTCCACTTT
TRBJ2-2	14	NA	TRBD1	TRBV12-3/TRBV12-4	CASTLQGDTGELFF	TGTGCCAGCACATTGCAGGGGGACACCGGGGAGCTGTTTTTT
TRBJ1-5	13	many	TRBD1	TRBV20-1	CSRGQGVGKPQHF	TGCAGTCGTGGACAGGGGGTTGGTAAGCCCCAGCATTTT
TRBJ2-3	13	few	NA	TRBV7-9	CASSPLGGDTQYF	TGTGCCAGCAGCCCCCTGGGGGGCGATACGCAGTATTTT
TRBJ2-3	13	NA	NA	TRBV20-1	CSATVSSTDTQYF	TGCAGTGCGACAGTTTCTAGCACAGATACGCAGTATTTT
TRBJ1-6	19	NA	TRBD1	TRBV6-4	CASMLRDRVLSSYNSPLHF	TGTGCCAGCATGCTCCGGGACAGGGTCCTGAGCTCCTATAATTCACCCCTCCACTTT
TRBJ1-1	15	NA	NA	TRBV9	CASSAQQGLWAEAFF	TGTGCCAGCAGCGCGCAACAGGGATTGTGGGCTGAAGCTTTCTTT
TRBJ1-6	14	few	NA	TRBV5-1	CASSLEGPNSPLHF	TGCGCCAGCAGCTTGGAAGGTCCTAATTCACCCCTCCACTTT
TRBJ2-3	17	NA	TRBD2	TRBV5-5	CASSGIAGGRGTDTQYF	TGTGCCAGCAGCGGGATAGCGGGGGGCCGTGGCACAGATACGCAGTATTTT
TRBJ2-7	12	NA	TRBD1	TRBV2	CASRDSLAGQYF	TGTGCCAGCCGGGACAGTTTGGCTGGGCAGTACTTC
TRBJ2-1	13	NA	NA	TRBV9	CASSVGRVAEQFF	TGTGCCAGCAGCGTAGGCAGGGTGGCTGAGCAGTTCTTC
TRBJ1-5	16	NA	NA	TRBV6-1	CASILRPGISNQPQHF	TGTGCCAGCATCCTACGGCCCGGGATTAGCAATCAGCCCCAGCATTTT
TRBJ2-7	13	NA	NA	TRBV21-1	CASSKAGGYEQYF	TGTGCCAGCAGCAAGGCGGGGGGCTACGAGCAGTACTTC
TRBJ2-1	14	NA	NA	TRBV20-1	CSAKLTFSYNEQFF	TGCAGTGCTAAGCTGACCTTCTCCTACAATGAGCAGTTCTTC
TRBJ2-7	12	NA	NA	TRBV10-3	CAITPSGYEQYF	TGTGCCATCACCCCCAGCGGCTACGAGCAGTACTTC
TRBJ1-6	16	few	NA	TRBV10-2	CASSEKGQSYNSPLHF	TGCGCCAGCAGTGAGAAAGGGCAGTCCTATAATTCACCCCTCCACTTT
TRBJ1-1	13	many	TRBD1	TRBV29-1	CSATPGQGAEAFF	TGCAGCGCTACACCGGGACAGGGGGCTGAAGCTTTCTTT
TRBJ2-1	11	few	NA	TRBV27	CASRRSHEQFF	TGTGCCAGCCGCCGGTCGCATGAGCAGTTCTTC
TRBJ2-3	13	NA	NA	TRBV7-3	CASSLTRQYTQYF	TGTGCCAGCAGCTTAACCCGACAGTATACGCAGTATTTT
TRBJ2-3	12	NA	NA	TRBV23-1	CAMGDRTDTQYF	TGCGCTATGGGGGACCGCACAGATACGCAGTATTTT
TRBJ2-2	15	few	TRBD1	TRBV10-3	CAISRDRPNTGELFF	TGTGCCATCAGCCGGGACAGACCGAACACCGGGGAGCTGTTTTTT
TRBJ2-3	18	NA	TRBD2	TRBV10-3	CAISVLRRSGGGADTQYF	TGTGCCATCAGTGTATTAAGGCGTAGCGGGGGTGGCGCAGATACGCAGTATTTT
TRBJ2-1	13	few	TRBD1	TRBV10-3	CATPQGTYNEQFF	TGTGCCACCCCACAGGGGACCTACAATGAGCAGTTCTTC
TRBJ2-1	12	few	TRBD2	TRBV20-1	CSARVRGSEQFF	TGCAGTGCTAGAGTGCGGGGGAGTGAGCAGTTCTTC
TRBJ1-5	15	NA	NA	TRBV18	CASSPRGLSNQPQHF	TGTGCCAGCTCCCCCAGAGGCCTTAGCAATCAGCCCCAGCATTTT
TRBJ2-6	15	few	NA	TRBV6-1	CASETGSSGANVLTF	TGTGCCAGCGAAACAGGGTCCTCTGGGGCCAACGTCCTGACTTTC
TRBJ2-1	19	NA	TRBD1	TRBV14	CASSQERAQGVSSYNEQFF	TGTGCCAGCAGCCAAGAAAGAGCTCAGGGGGTTAGCTCCTACAATGAGCAGTTCTTC
TRBJ2-3	16	few	TRBD2	TRBV7-2	CASSILGSGIPDTQYF	TGTGCCAGCAGCATTTTGGGGAGCGGGATTCCAGATACGCAGTATTTT